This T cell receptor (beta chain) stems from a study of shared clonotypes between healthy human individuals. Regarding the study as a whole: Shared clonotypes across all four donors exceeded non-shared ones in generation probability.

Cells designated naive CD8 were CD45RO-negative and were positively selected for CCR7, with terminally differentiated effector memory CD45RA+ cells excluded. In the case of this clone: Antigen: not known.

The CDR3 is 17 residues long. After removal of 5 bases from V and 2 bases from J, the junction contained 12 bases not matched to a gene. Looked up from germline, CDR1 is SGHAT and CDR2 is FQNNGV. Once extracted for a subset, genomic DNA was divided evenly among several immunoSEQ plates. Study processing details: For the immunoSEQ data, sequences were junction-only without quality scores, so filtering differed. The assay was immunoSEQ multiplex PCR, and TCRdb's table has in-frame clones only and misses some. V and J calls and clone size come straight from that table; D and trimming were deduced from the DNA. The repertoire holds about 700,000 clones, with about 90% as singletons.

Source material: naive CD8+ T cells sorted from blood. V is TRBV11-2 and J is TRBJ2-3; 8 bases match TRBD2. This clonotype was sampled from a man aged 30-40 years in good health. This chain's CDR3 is CASSRNMGREDTDTQYF. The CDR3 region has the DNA TGTGCCAGCAGCCGCAACATGGGGCGGGAGGACACAGATACGCAGTATTTT.